Listed below are T cell receptor beta chains from one sample, sequenced in a study of T cells expressing NK-cell markers. TCRdb re-called the 5' RACE reads and shows each CDR3 protein once, DNA omitted. The repertoire table contains about 460,000 distinct CDR3 sequences. The material sequenced was blood T cells: a sorted CD56 or NKG2C T cell subset, CD4+ or CD8+ T cells, or bulk PBMC T cells (not recorded which). The receptors here all came from a woman aged 50 to 60 in good health. Each CDR3 is given with its conserved first and last residue. Fields, in order: J gene, V gene, CDR3 protein.

J gene: TRBJ2-2; V gene: TRBV11-1; CDR3 protein: CASSLDQREIGELFF
J gene: TRBJ2-1; V gene: TRBV5-1; CDR3 protein: CATRQGMEQFF
J gene: TRBJ2-1; V gene: TRBV4-1; CDR3 protein: CASSPPGVGGPYNEQFF
J gene: TRBJ1-1; V gene: TRBV12-3/TRBV12-4; CDR3 protein: CASSFNEGSEAFF
J gene: TRBJ2-5; V gene: TRBV10-3; CDR3 protein: CAIRGQGAGETQYF
J gene: TRBJ2-3; V gene: TRBV18; CDR3 protein: CASSPRAAKDTQYF
J gene: TRBJ2-1; V gene: TRBV14; CDR3 protein: CASSQVLSRHNEQFF
J gene: TRBJ1-6; V gene: TRBV5-1; CDR3 protein: CASSMTGQESPLHF
J gene: TRBJ1-2; V gene: TRBV29-1; CDR3 protein: CSVEDGRNLYGYTF
J gene: TRBJ1-5; V gene: TRBV5-1; CDR3 protein: CASSPAAGQNQPQHF
J gene: TRBJ2-5; V gene: TRBV5-5; CDR3 protein: CASSLGLTREETQYF
J gene: TRBJ2-2; V gene: TRBV15; CDR3 protein: CATSRPGDRRVTGELFF
J gene: TRBJ1-5; V gene: TRBV10-3; CDR3 protein: CAISGDRGSQPQHF
J gene: TRBJ2-3; V gene: TRBV6-5; CDR3 protein: CASSGGLNLDTQYF
J gene: TRBJ2-1; V gene: TRBV5-1; CDR3 protein: CASSLQWTGGSYNEQFF
J gene: TRBJ2-2; V gene: TRBV20-1; CDR3 protein: CSARDPAGGSRTGELFF
J gene: TRBJ2-3; V gene: TRBV6-6; CDR3 protein: CASREPSTDTQYF
J gene: TRBJ1-4; V gene: TRBV6-1; CDR3 protein: CASSSLGVNEKLFF
J gene: TRBJ1-2; V gene: TRBV28; CDR3 protein: CASRTMTGFGYTF
J gene: TRBJ2-5; V gene: TRBV29-1; CDR3 protein: CSLLPGPQETQYF
J gene: TRBJ2-1; V gene: TRBV11-2; CDR3 protein: CASRGRKLTQFF
J gene: TRBJ2-7; V gene: TRBV5-1; CDR3 protein: CASSLAKGSSFGEQYF
J gene: TRBJ1-1; V gene: TRBV5-5; CDR3 protein: CASSHTPGPAGTEAFF
J gene: TRBJ2-5; V gene: TRBV7-9; CDR3 protein: CASSSTGTGEETQYF
J gene: TRBJ1-3; V gene: TRBV12-3/TRBV12-4; CDR3 protein: CASSLGQGVMGYF
J gene: TRBJ2-7; V gene: TRBV6-6; CDR3 protein: CASRSRLAGSYEQYF
J gene: TRBJ1-2; V gene: TRBV5-1; CDR3 protein: CASRTGEFDGYTF
J gene: TRBJ1-5; V gene: TRBV10-3; CDR3 protein: CAIRQAAPSQPQHF
J gene: TRBJ2-1; V gene: TRBV5-6; CDR3 protein: CASSWGQGADEQFF
J gene: TRBJ2-5; V gene: TRBV12-3/TRBV12-4; CDR3 protein: CASSFGGPAYQETQYF
J gene: TRBJ1-4; V gene: TRBV12-3/TRBV12-4; CDR3 protein: CASCGPSRGRGEKLFF
J gene: TRBJ2-2; V gene: TRBV29-1; CDR3 protein: CSVRPQGATGELFF
J gene: TRBJ2-1; V gene: TRBV2; CDR3 protein: CASSARGDSEQFF